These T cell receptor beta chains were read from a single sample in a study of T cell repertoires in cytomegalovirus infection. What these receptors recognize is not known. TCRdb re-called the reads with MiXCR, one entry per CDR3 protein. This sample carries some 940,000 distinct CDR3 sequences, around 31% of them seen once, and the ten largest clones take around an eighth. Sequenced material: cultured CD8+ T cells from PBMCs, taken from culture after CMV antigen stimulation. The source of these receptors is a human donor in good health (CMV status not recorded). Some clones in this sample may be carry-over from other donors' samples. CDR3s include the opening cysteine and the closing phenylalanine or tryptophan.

CDR3aa: CASSLSWAGEAFF
v_gene: TRBV7-2

CDR3aa: CASSPGGGYTEAFF
v_gene: TRBV4-2

CDR3aa: CASSFGPGSEAFF
v_gene: TRBV7-9

CDR3aa: CASSSYVIGRGRDNEKLFF
v_gene: TRBV5-4

CDR3aa: CASSQDRPANSPLHF
v_gene: TRBV4-1

CDR3aa: CASSLESMSSPITGELFF
v_gene: TRBV28

CDR3aa: CASSNPGTGSRETQYF
v_gene: TRBV18

CDR3aa: CASSQVRTGTYEQYF
v_gene: TRBV4-1

CDR3aa: CANSPATGLDAGELFF
v_gene: TRBV7-3

CDR3aa: CANRHRQGMDGYTF
v_gene: TRBV7-9

CDR3aa: CASSPLLGLNTEALF
v_gene: TRBV27

CDR3aa: CASSLEMRVKGGETQYF
v_gene: TRBV7-6

CDR3aa: CASSLATGTSGGSSYNEQFF
v_gene: TRBV7-6

CDR3aa: CASSYADSTDTQYF
v_gene: TRBV6-5

CDR3aa: CASKRDRGLNSPLHF
v_gene: TRBV6-5

CDR3aa: CSASGNTGVDTEAFF
v_gene: TRBV20-1

CDR3aa: CASSRTSGGSDTQYF
v_gene: TRBV7-2

CDR3aa: CASSFSRQYYGYTF
v_gene: TRBV12-3/TRBV12-4

CDR3aa: CATSRGRGLVDAQYF
v_gene: TRBV15

CDR3aa: CASRERAFLSAGELFF
v_gene: TRBV5-1

CDR3aa: CASSLEAVGGHGYTF
v_gene: TRBV7-9

CDR3aa: CAIRGQDNQPQHF
v_gene: TRBV10-3

CDR3aa: CASSGPGGQPQHF
v_gene: TRBV7-6

CDR3aa: CASSQYRREEETQYF
v_gene: TRBV4-1

CDR3aa: CAISESYRAGYTF
v_gene: TRBV10-3

CDR3aa: CASSLSSGGYEQYF
v_gene: TRBV27

CDR3aa: CASSLSGQGGGELFF
v_gene: TRBV11-3

CDR3aa: CASSFGRGFNQPQHF
v_gene: TRBV27

CDR3aa: CASKGNIPYEQYF
v_gene: TRBV6-1

CDR3aa: CASSQVIGGSSTDTQYF
v_gene: TRBV4-2

CDR3aa: CASSYDGLGYEQYF
v_gene: TRBV6-5

CDR3aa: CAISESGRVGDQPQHF
v_gene: TRBV10-3

CDR3aa: CASSSEGTGGFSGDTQYF
v_gene: TRBV13

CDR3aa: CASSPRPDRDENIQYF
v_gene: TRBV7-8

CDR3aa: CASSESEGLAPYEQYF
v_gene: TRBV6-1

CDR3aa: CASSEGTSGGREQFF
v_gene: TRBV6-1

CDR3aa: CSAPDRAPYGYTF
v_gene: TRBV20-1

CDR3aa: CASRQSLNTEAFF
v_gene: TRBV27

CDR3aa: CASTFLAVSYNEQFF
v_gene: TRBV7-9

CDR3aa: CSARGTVGYTF
v_gene: TRBV20-1

CDR3aa: CASKNFGKDLGYGYTF
v_gene: TRBV3-1

CDR3aa: CASGPGGPSEQFF
v_gene: TRBV5-1